Shown below are 18 T cell receptor beta chains from a single sample sequenced in a study of regulatory T cells in long-lasting Graves disease. Through Arm-PCR of CDR3 regions and iRepertoire HTBI primers, TCR beta libraries were built. MiXCR, applied by TCRdb to the multiplex PCR reads, yields one record per CDR3 protein. The sample lists roughly 430,000 distinct CDR3 sequences, about 15% occurring once. Time point: newly diagnosed GD, antithyroid drugs for less than 3 months. Following extraction of RNA from PBMCs, that RNA was used to make the TCR library. These data were also filed under a second study, of T cells in Graves' hyperthyroidism and ophthalmopathy.

The material sequenced was peripheral blood mononuclear cells (PBMCs), taken at new diagnosis, from a patient treated with antithyroid drugs. Source of these receptors: a woman between 25 and 40 years old with Graves disease.

The sample holds many counts of this clonotype. This chain uses TRBV5-1 with TRBJ2-7, with TRBD1 matching 7 bases. The CDR3 is 13 amino acids. J was trimmed by 3 bases and V by 4 bases; bases with no gene match: 4. Germline V CDR1 and CDR2: SGHRS, YFSETQ. CDR3 DNA sequence: TGCGCCAGCAGCCCTCGGGACAGCTACGAGCAGTACTTC. This codes for CASSPRDSYEQYF.

There are many counts of this clonotype. The chain employs TRBV5-1 and TRBJ2-7; 10 bases are a match to TRBD1. The CDR3 covers 15 residues. V shed 4 bases and J 3 bases; nucleotides not matched to a gene: 7. The germline CDR1 and CDR2 sequences are SGHRS and YFSETQ. CDR3 DNA: TGCGCCAGCAGCCTGACCGGGACAGGGGTCTACGAGCAGTACTTC. Protein product: CASSLTGTGVYEQYF.

This clonotype was observed at least ten times. The V call is TRBV2, the J call TRBJ2-3; either TRBD1 or TRBD2 may supply D (5 bases each). The CDR3 has 15 amino acids. From germline, CDR1 is SNHLY and CDR2 FYNNEI. With 7 bases removed from V and 2 bases from J, the gap between germline ends came to 16 bases. CDR3 sequence reads: CASKFRGETTDTQYF. Written as DNA, the CDR3 is TGTGCCAGCAAATTCCGGGGCGAAACCACAGATACGCAGTATTTT.

This clonotype was recorded many times. This chain links TRBV28 with TRBJ2-5, with no clear D. The CDR3 is made up of 14 amino acids. CDR1 is MDHEN and CDR2 is SYDVKM in the germline V gene. Trimming left V 3 bases short and J 0 bases short, with 8 bases between. The CDR3 is CASSFQQYQETQYF. CDR3 nucleotide sequence: TGTGCCAGCAGTTTTCAACAGTACCAAGAGACCCAGTACTTC.

This clonotype has ten or more counts. J is TRBJ2-7 and V is TRBV6-2 or TRBV6-3; TRBD1 matches 7 bases. After removal of 3 bases from V and 2 bases from J, the junction contained 7 bases not matched to a gene. The CDR3 is 15 amino acids. Germline V CDR1 and CDR2: MNHEY, SVGEGT. The CDR3 DNA reads TGTGCCAGCAGTTATAGTCGAGACAGGGCCTACGAGCAGTACTTC. This translates into CASSYSRDRAYEQYF.

This clonotype was seen at least ten times. The V and J genes are TRBV20-1 and TRBJ1-1; D not certain. This CDR3 region has 13 residues. Germline CDR1 and CDR2: DFQATT and SNEGSKA (reference sequence). Trimming removed 1 base at V and 11 bases at J, with 17 bases between. The CDR3: CSARVVGREAAFF. Here the CDR3 DNA reads TGCAGTGCTAGAGTAGTGGGTCGAGAGGCGGCTTTCTTT.

About this clonotype: One base away lies a much larger clone, so this may be a sequencing read error. The chain recombines TRBV20-1 with TRBJ2-1; possibly TRBD2 for D (6 bases). The length of the CDR3 is 15 residues. Germline CDR1 DFQATT, CDR2 SNEGSKA (reference sequence). CDR3 amino acids: CSAREWGLGYNDQFF. DNA for the CDR3: TGCAGTGCTAGAGAATGGGGACTGGGATACAATGACCAGTTCTTC.

The chain uses TRBV9 and TRBJ2-2; the match to TRBD2 covers 14 bases. The length of the CDR3 is 17 residues. V shed 2 bases, J shed 6 bases, and the junction held 6 bases outside the gene matches. CDR1 and CDR2 (germline): SGDLS, YYNGEE. The CDR3 is CASSVGLAGVLSGELFF. The CDR3 DNA follows: TGTGCCAGCAGCGTGGGACTAGCGGGAGTACTGTCCGGGGAGCTGTTTTTT.

In this sample, this clonotype turned up many times. The J gene is TRBJ2-7, the V gene TRBV2, with D uncertain. The CDR3 has 13 residues. The ends were cut back, 8 bases at V and 1 base at J, with 12 bases in the middle. CDR1 and CDR2 from the germline V gene are SNHLY and FYNNEI. CDR3 sequence (DNA): TGTGCCAGCGATATAAGGGCATCCTACGAGCAGTACTTC. Residues: CASDIRASYEQYF.

This clonotype has more than one count but fewer than ten. J is TRBJ2-2 and V is TRBV4-2; the match to TRBD2 covers 8 bases. The length of the CDR3 is 15 residues. Germline V lookup: CDR1 LGHNA, CDR2 YNFKEQ. Trimming removed 4 bases from V and 2 bases from J; junction bases left unmatched: 3. Here the CDR3 DNA reads TGTGCCAGCAGCCCAGCGGGAGCAAACACCGGGGAGCTGTTTTTT. Translated: CASSPAGANTGELFF.

As to this clonotype: Germline is not matched at one junction end, which may reflect a read error. This chain links TRBV6-5 with TRBJ2-7, with D uncertain. Germline-derived CDR1 and CDR2 are MNHEY and SVGAGI. The CDR3 loop spans 15 amino acids. In nucleotides, the CDR3 is TGTGCCGGCAGTTACTCAAGTGACTTCGCCTACGAGCAGTACTTC. This sequence encodes CAGSYSSDFAYEQYF.

This clonotype has more than one count but fewer than ten. This chain links TRBV19 with TRBJ2-3; 13 bases map to TRBD2. Trimming took 7 bases from V and 5 from J; bases not matched to a gene: 9. There are 16 residues in the CDR3. The germline V gene encodes CDR1 LNHDA and CDR2 SQIVND (reference sequence). DNA of the CDR3: TGTGCCAGTACCCAAAGACTAGCGGGAGGAGGAGATACGCAGTATTTT. Protein product: CASTQRLAGGGDTQYF.

In this sample, this clonotype turned up a few times. This chain links TRBV24-1 with TRBJ1-5, with unresolved D. Deletions cut 5 bases from V and 8 bases from J, with 15 bases between. The germline V gene encodes CDR1 KGHDR and CDR2 SFDVKD. CDR3 length: 14 amino acids. The CDR3 protein is CATSGPPYVEPQHF. The CDR3 DNA reads as TGTGCCACCAGTGGCCCACCGTACGTTGAGCCCCAGCATTTT.

This clonotype was observed many times. V gene TRBV10-2 combines with J gene TRBJ2-7; D remains unclear. From germline, CDR1 is WSHSY and CDR2 SAAADI. The CDR3 runs to 11 residues. V was clipped by 10 bases and J by 6 bases, with 13 bases between them. The CDR3 region is CATSDISEQYF. For the CDR3, the DNA is TGCGCCACCTCCGACATCTCCGAGCAGTACTTC.

This clonotype was recorded a few times. V and J are TRBV6-1 and TRBJ1-2, with TRBD1 identical over 10 bases. Germline lookup yields CDR1 MNHNS and CDR2 SASEGT. Trimming removed 2 bases from V and 2 bases from J; junction bases left unmatched: 5. The CDR3 is 16 residues long. In DNA, the CDR3 is TGTGCCAGCAGTGAACAGACGACAGGGGGCAACTATGGCTACACCTTC. This codes for CASSEQTTGGNYGYTF.

The chain couples TRBV25-1 to TRBJ1-4; 8 positions match TRBD1. The length of the CDR3 is 16 residues. The V segment lost 8 bases and the J segment 3 bases; nucleotides outside the gene matches: 11. The germline gives CDR1 MGHDK, CDR2 SYGVNS. The CDR3 nucleotides are TGTGCCAGCGGAGGGGCCGACAGGGGCGCTAATGAAAAACTGTTTTTT. Translated, it gives CASGGADRGANEKLFF.

This clonotype was counted ten times or more. The J gene is TRBJ1-2, the V gene TRBV28; no firm D call. This CDR3 is 15 amino acids long. Deletions cut 8 bases from V and 0 bases from J, with 16 bases between. The germline V gene encodes CDR1 MDHEN and CDR2 SYDVKM. The DNA for the CDR3 is TGTGCCAGCGACCTGGGATCGGACTCTAACTATGGCTACACCTTC. It translates to CASDLGSDSNYGYTF.

The V gene is TRBV28, the J gene TRBJ2-1, with a possible D match to TRBD2 (5 bases). The CDR3 runs 14 residues. Between the trimmed V and J ends, which lost 8 bases and 6 bases, there was a span of 17 bases. Germline CDR1 MDHEN, CDR2 SYDVKM. In DNA form, the CDR3 reads TGTGCCAGCCTATCCCACCTAGCACGCAATGAGCAGTTCTTC. Translated, it gives CASLSHLARNEQFF.